These T cell receptor beta chains were read from a single sample in a study of blood T cell repertoires in COVID-19. Using immunoSEQ multiplex PCR, the repertoire was profiled, and TCRdb retains in-frame clones only, with some absent. The profile shows about 130,000 clones, approximately 90% of them singletons. The source material was peripheral blood. These receptors all stem from a man in his sixties with COVID-19, enrolled during active disease. CDR3s include the opening cysteine and the closing phenylalanine or tryptophan. A D gene is named only where the DNA matches it firmly. Clone size, where shown, is once, few, many, or a class for clones that have expanded.

>.|TRBJ1-2|TRBV6-6|.
CASSYLSENYGYTF
TGTGCCAGCAGTTACTTATCAGAAAACTATGGCTACACCTTC
>TRBD2|TRBJ2-5|TRBV7-9|.
CASSLQAGLGGETQYF
TGTGCCAGCAGCTTACAAGCGGGGTTAGGTGGGGAGACCCAGTACTTC
>.|TRBJ1-1|TRBV2|.
CASQAGVHDGREAFF
TGTGCCAGTCAAGCAGGGGTCCACGACGGACGGGAAGCTTTCTTT
>.|TRBJ2-3|TRBV30|.
CAWIERATDTQYF
TGTGCCTGGATCGAGAGGGCCACAGATACGCAGTATTTT
>TRBD2|TRBJ2-3|TRBV9|.
CASSVDGRGSLRDTQYF
TGTGCCAGCAGCGTAGACGGGCGGGGGAGCTTGAGAGATACGCAGTATTTT
>TRBD1|TRBJ1-2|TRBV5-1|.
CASSLEPQGQHGYTF
TGCGCCAGCAGCTTGGAACCACAGGGGCAGCATGGCTACACCTTC
>.|TRBJ2-7|TRBV19|.
CASSISRGYEQYF
TGTGCCAGTAGTATATCTAGGGGGTACGAGCAGTACTTC
>.|TRBJ1-2|TRBV18|.
CASSHPTAVYGYTF
TGTGCCAGCTCGCACCCGACAGCAGTCTATGGCTACACCTTC
>.|TRBJ2-1|TRBV13|.
CASTTQTSYNEQFF
TGTGCCAGCACCACCCAGACTTCCTACAATGAGCAGTTCTTC
>.|TRBJ1-1|TRBV7-9|.
CASSRAGEDTEAFF
TGTGCCAGCAGCCGGGCCGGGGAGGACACTGAAGCTTTCTTT
>.|TRBJ2-1|TRBV6-2/TRBV6-3|.
CASSYSRGEQFF
TGTGCCAGCAGTTACTCGAGAGGTGAGCAGTTCTTC
>TRBD2|TRBJ2-3|TRBV4-1|.
CASSQDPRTSGSTDTQYF
TGCGCCAGCAGCCAAGATCCCCGGACTAGCGGTAGCACAGATACGCAGTATTTT
>.|TRBJ1-2|TRBV7-9|.
CASSLDTTNYGYTF
TGTGCCAGCAGCCTGGACACTACTAACTATGGCTACACCTTC
>TRBD1|TRBJ2-1|TRBV11-3|few
CASSPGTGPNEQFF
TGTGCCAGCAGCCCCGGGACAGGGCCCAATGAGCAGTTCTTC
>.|TRBJ1-2|TRBV5-1|.
CASSLVSGVPSYGYTF
TGCGCCAGCAGCTTGGTTTCAGGGGTCCCCTCCTATGGCTACACCTTC
>.|TRBJ1-2|TRBV6-5|few
CASIGGTIGGYTF
TGTGCCAGCATCGGTGGGACTATTGGTGGCTACACCTTC
>TRBD2|TRBJ2-1|TRBV7-2|.
CASSLVERGRRNEQFF
TGTGCCAGCAGCTTAGTGGAGCGGGGGAGAAGGAATGAGCAGTTCTTC
>TRBD2|TRBJ2-2|TRBV7-8|.
CASSFPGLAGPGELFF
TGTGCCAGCAGCTTTCCGGGACTAGCGGGGCCCGGGGAGCTGTTTTTT
>.|TRBJ1-6|TRBV14|.
CASSQDPGASPLHF
TGTGCCAGCAGCCAAGATCCAGGGGCTTCACCCCTCCACTTT
>TRBD2|TRBJ2-2|TRBV4-1|once
CATGRGPSVAGYTGELFF
TGCGCCACCGGGAGGGGACCCTCTGTCGCGGGGTACACCGGGGAGCTGTTTTTT
>.|TRBJ1-1|TRBV10-1|.
CASSPTPVMNTEAFF
TGCGCCAGCAGTCCCACCCCAGTTATGAACACTGAAGCTTTCTTT
>TRBD1|TRBJ2-2|TRBV5-5|.
CASSLPGGGGTGELFF
TGTGCCAGCAGCTTACCAGGGGGCGGCGGCACCGGGGAGCTGTTTTTT
>TRBD1|TRBJ1-1|TRBV5-3|.
CARSSMALGGGGDWAEAFF
TGTGCCAGAAGCTCGATGGCCCTAGGGGGCGGAGGCGACTGGGCTGAAGCTTTCTTT
>.|TRBJ1-2|TRBV15|.
CATSRNLKSGYTF
TGTGCCACCAGCAGAAATTTAAAGAGTGGCTACACCTTC
>TRBD2|TRBJ2-2|TRBV9|.
CASSALAGKTGELFF
TGTGCCAGCAGCGCACTAGCGGGGAAGACCGGGGAGCTGTTTTTT
>.|TRBJ1-3|TRBV4-2|.
CASSQEGAGNTIYF
TGTGCCAGCAGCCAAGAAGGGGCTGGAAACACCATATATTTT
>.|TRBJ2-3|TRBV7-9|.
CASSLGDKPTSTDTQYF
TGTGCCAGCAGCTTAGGGGACAAACCGACTAGCACAGATACGCAGTATTTT
>.|TRBJ1-2|TRBV9|.
CASSVANPDSAYGYTF
TGTGCCAGCAGCGTAGCCAATCCCGACAGTGCCTATGGCTACACCTTC
>.|TRBJ2-3|TRBV27|.
CASSLGAEGADTQYF
TGTGCCAGCAGTTTAGGGGCCGAGGGGGCAGATACGCAGTATTTT
>TRBD1|TRBJ1-5|TRBV6-2/TRBV6-3|.
CASSYRGRNLNSNQPQHF
TGTGCCAGCAGTTACAGGGGGCGGAACCTAAATAGCAATCAGCCCCAGCATTTT